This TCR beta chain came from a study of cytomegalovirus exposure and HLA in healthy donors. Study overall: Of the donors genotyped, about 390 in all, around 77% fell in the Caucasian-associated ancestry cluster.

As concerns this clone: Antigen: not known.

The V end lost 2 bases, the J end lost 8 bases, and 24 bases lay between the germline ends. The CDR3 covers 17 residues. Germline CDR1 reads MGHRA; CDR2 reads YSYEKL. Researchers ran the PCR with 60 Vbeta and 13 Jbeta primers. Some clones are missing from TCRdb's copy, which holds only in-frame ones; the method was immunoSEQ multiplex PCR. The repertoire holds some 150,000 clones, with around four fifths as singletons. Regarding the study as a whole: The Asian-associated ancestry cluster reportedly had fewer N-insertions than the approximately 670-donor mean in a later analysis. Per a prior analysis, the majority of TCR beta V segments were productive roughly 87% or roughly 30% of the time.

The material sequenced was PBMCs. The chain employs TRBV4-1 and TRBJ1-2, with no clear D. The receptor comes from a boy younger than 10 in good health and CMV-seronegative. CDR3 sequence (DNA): TGCGCCAGCAGCCAAATCATAATGAGGAGGGTGGGAAAAGGCTACACCTTC. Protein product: CASSQIIMRRVGKGYTF.